The clone carrying this T cell receptor (beta chain) appeared a few times. Antigen specificity is unknown. Amplification used 60 Vbeta primers and 13 Jbeta primers. Only in-frame clones appear in the TCRdb table, and some are missing; sequencing was by immunoSEQ multiplex PCR. The table has 100,000 or so clones, 75% to 90% seen once; the top ten hold 6.9%. The CDR3 spans 15 residues. With 3 bases removed from V and 0 bases from J, the gap between germline ends came to 9 bases. Germline CDR1 MGHRA, CDR2 YSYEKL. This sample is part of a study of cytomegalovirus exposure and HLA in healthy donors. Study background: Tens of millions of unique TCRs, all from HLA-typed donors, were included in an early release of the data. Of 300 to 500 genotyped donors, 81% grouped in the Caucasian-associated ancestry cluster. Findings and limits, study-wide: Researchers catalogued 150 or so TCR beta chains as cytomegalovirus-associated. The later analysis indicated that the majority of CMV-associated TCR beta chains appeared HLA-restricted.

This chain connects TRBV4-1 to TRBJ2-1; D remains ambiguous. Sequencing used PBMCs. The sequence derives from a man in his thirties or forties in good health and CMV-seropositive. CDR3 coding DNA: TGCGCCAGCAGCCATTCAAAGAGCTCCTACAATGAGCAGTTCTTC. Translated: CASSHSKSSYNEQFF.